Listed below are T cell receptor beta chains from one sample, sequenced in a study of beta chain features in type 1 diabetes. This table comes from immunoSEQ multiplex PCR, and its TCRdb copy is limited to in-frame clones, with some not included. In the table there are 640,000 or so clones, 11% to 15% of which are singletons. Sequenced: naive CD4+ T cells from blood. All receptors come from a man between 18 and 29 years old with type 1 diabetes. The CDR3 runs from the conserved cysteine through the conserved F or W. A D gene is named only where the DNA matches it firmly. Rows give clone size only sometimes, using once, few, many, or a class for an expanded clone.

len	d_gene	v_gene	j_gene	abundance	CDR3nt	CDR3aa
15	-	TRBV30	TRBJ2-1	-	TGTGCCTGGAGTTGGGGAGAGGGGGCCTACAATGAGCAGTTCTTC	CAWSWGEGAYNEQFF
14	-	TRBV5-1	TRBJ2-1	few	TGCGCCAGCAGCTTGGATAGCGCGGACAATGAGCAGTTCTTC	CASSLDSADNEQFF
13	-	TRBV5-1	TRBJ1-5	-	TGCGCCAGCAGCTTGGACCCAAATCAGCCCCAGCATTTT	CASSLDPNQPQHF
19	-	TRBV13	TRBJ2-2	-	TGTGCCAGCAGCTTAACTTTCTTGATGGTTGATGAGAAGACCGGGGAGCTGTTTTTT	CASSLTFLMVDEKTGELFF
15	TRBD2	TRBV29-1	TRBJ2-2	few	TGCAGCGTTGCGTTGATAGCGGGAGGGTACGGGGAGCTGTTTTTT	CSVALIAGGYGELFF
15	TRBD2	TRBV5-1	TRBJ2-1	few	TGCGCCAGCAGCTTTCTAGCGGGGGTGGACAATGAGCAGTTCTTC	CASSFLAGVDNEQFF
13	-	TRBV30	TRBJ2-5	-	TGTGCCTGGAGTGTAGTCCTTAGCGAGACCCAGTACTTC	CAWSVVLSETQYF
21	-	TRBV1	TRBJ1-5	-	TGCACCAGCAGCCCCGGCCCCGCAGGCTCACACCAAAGGGATAGCAATCAGCCCCAGCATTTT	CTSSPGPAGSHQRDSNQPQHF
14	-	TRBV19	TRBJ1-1	-	TGTGCCACCTCCCCCAGGGTCATGAACACTGAAGCTTTCTTT	CATSPRVMNTEAFF
15	-	TRBV19	TRBJ1-2	-	TGTGCCAGTAGTATAGGGGCCCTTCAAGGCTATGGCTACACCTTC	CASSIGALQGYGYTF
16	-	TRBV30	TRBJ1-3	-	TGTGCCTGGAGTGTACTAAACAGCTACTCTGGAAACACCATATATTTT	CAWSVLNSYSGNTIYF
15	TRBD2	TRBV7-2	TRBJ2-5	-	TGTGCCAGCAGCGCGCCGGGACTAGCGGGAGAGACCCAGTACTTC	CASSAPGLAGETQYF
15	-	TRBV30	TRBJ2-5	few	TGTGCCTGGCAACCTGGGATGGGGAGCTCGGAGACCCAGTACTTC	CAWQPGMGSSETQYF
15	-	TRBV18	TRBJ2-6	few	TGTGCCAGCTCACCGTTGTTTTCTGGGGCCAACGTCCTGACTTTC	CASSPLFSGANVLTF
14	TRBD2	TRBV2	TRBJ2-2	few	TGTGCCAGCCGTAGCGGGAGTTATACCGGGGAGCTGTTTTTT	CASRSGSYTGELFF
14	-	TRBV5-1	TRBJ2-3	-	TGCGCCAGCAGCTTGCTGGAGGTGCCAGATACGCAGTATTTT	CASSLLEVPDTQYF
15	-	TRBV15	TRBJ2-1	few	TGTGCCACCAGGGCTACCGGCTCGTCCTACAATGAGCAGTTCTTC	CATRATGSSYNEQFF
12	-	TRBV4-3	TRBJ1-2	few	TGCGCCAGCAGCCAAGACACATATGGCTACACCTTC	CASSQDTYGYTF
12	-	TRBV30	TRBJ2-7	few	TGTGCCTGGAGTCGACAGAACTACGAGCAGTACTTC	CAWSRQNYEQYF
14	TRBD1	TRBV19	TRBJ2-7	-	TGTGCCAGTAGTCACCGGACAGGGCTGGGCGAGCAGTACTTC	CASSHRTGLGEQYF
17	-	TRBV18	TRBJ1-3	few	TGTGCCAGCTCGCAAAACTCCCCGGAAGTGGATGGAAACACCATATATTTT	CASSQNSPEVDGNTIYF
14	TRBD2	TRBV5-4	TRBJ2-5	-	TGTGCCAGCAGCGAGCGGGGCGGTCGAGAGACCCAGTACTTC	CASSERGGRETQYF
13	-	TRBV27	TRBJ2-7	few	TGTGCCAGCAGTTCACAAATAGGTTACGAGCAGTACTTC	CASSSQIGYEQYF